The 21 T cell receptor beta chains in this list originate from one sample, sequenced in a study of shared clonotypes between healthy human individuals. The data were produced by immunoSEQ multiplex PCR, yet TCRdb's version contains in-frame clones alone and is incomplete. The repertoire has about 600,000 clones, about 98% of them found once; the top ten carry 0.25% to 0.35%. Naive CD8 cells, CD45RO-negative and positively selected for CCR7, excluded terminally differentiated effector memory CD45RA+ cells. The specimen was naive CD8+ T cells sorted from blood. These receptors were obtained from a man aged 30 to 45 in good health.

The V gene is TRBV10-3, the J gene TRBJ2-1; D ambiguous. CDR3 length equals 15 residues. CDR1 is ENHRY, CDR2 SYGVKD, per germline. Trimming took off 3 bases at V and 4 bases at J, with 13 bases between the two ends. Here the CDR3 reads CAISDEVVPYNEQFF. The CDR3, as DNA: TGTGCCATCAGTGATGAAGTAGTACCTTACAATGAGCAGTTCTTC.

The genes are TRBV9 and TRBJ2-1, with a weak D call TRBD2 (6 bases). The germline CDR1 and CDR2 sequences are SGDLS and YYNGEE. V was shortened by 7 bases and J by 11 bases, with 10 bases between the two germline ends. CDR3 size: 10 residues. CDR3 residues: CASGGVKQFF. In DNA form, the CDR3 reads TGTGCCAGCGGAGGGGTAAAGCAGTTCTTC.

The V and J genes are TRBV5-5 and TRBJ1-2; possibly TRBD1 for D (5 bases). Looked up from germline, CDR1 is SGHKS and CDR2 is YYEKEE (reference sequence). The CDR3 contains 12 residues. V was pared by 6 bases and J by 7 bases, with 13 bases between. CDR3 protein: CASTTGQAGYTF. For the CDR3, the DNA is TGTGCCAGCACCACAGGCCAGGCTGGCTACACCTTC.

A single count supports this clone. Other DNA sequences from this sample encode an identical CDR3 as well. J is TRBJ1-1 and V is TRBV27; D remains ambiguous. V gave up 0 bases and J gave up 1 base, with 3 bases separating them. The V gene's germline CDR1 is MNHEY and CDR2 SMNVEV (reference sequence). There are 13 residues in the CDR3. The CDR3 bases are TGTGCCAGCAGTTTATCAAGGAACACTGAAGCTTTCTTT. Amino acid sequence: CASSLSRNTEAFF.

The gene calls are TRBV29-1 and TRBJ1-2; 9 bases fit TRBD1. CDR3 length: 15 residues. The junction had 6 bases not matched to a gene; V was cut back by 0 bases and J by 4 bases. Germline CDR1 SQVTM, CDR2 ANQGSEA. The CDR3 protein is CSVEDRGQGIYGYTF. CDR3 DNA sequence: TGCAGCGTTGAAGATCGGGGACAGGGAATCTATGGCTACACCTTC. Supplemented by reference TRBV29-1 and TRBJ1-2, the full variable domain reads SAVISQKPSRDICQRGTSLTIQCQVDSQVTMMFWYRQQPGQSLTLIATANQGSEATYESGFVIDKFPISRPNLTFSTLTVSNMSPEDSSIYLCSVEDRGQGIYGYTFGSGTRLTVV.

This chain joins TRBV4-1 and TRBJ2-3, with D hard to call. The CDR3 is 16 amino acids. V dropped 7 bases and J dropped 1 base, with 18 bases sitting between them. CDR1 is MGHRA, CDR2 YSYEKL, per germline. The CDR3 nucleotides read TGCGCCAGCACCTTGGACGGGCCGCCCGGCACAGATACGCAGTATTTT. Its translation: CASTLDGPPGTDTQYF.

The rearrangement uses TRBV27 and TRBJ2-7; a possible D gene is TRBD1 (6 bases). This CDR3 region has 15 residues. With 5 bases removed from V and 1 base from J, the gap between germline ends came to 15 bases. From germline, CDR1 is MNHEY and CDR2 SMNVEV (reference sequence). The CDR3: CASSPDRMGSYEQYF. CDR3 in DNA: TGTGCCAGCAGTCCAGACAGGATGGGGTCCTACGAGCAGTACTTC.

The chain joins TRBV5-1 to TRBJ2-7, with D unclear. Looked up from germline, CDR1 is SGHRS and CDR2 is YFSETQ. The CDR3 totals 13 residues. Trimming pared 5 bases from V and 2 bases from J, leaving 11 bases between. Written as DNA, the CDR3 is TGCGCCAGCAGTTTAGGGATTACCTACGAGCAGTACTTC. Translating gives CASSLGITYEQYF.

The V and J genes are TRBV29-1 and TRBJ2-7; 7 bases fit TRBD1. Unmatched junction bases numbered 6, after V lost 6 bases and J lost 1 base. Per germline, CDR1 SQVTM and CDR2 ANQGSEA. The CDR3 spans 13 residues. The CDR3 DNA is TGCAGCGTCGTACCGGGACAGTCCTACGAGCAGTACTTC. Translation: CSVVPGQSYEQYF.

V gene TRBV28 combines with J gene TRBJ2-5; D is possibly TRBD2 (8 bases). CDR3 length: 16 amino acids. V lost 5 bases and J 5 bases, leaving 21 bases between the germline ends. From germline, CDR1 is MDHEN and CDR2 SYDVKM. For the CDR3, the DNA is TGTGCCAGCAGTCGGGAGGGGGGACAGATCAGGGAGACCCAGTACTTC. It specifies CASSREGGQIRETQYF.

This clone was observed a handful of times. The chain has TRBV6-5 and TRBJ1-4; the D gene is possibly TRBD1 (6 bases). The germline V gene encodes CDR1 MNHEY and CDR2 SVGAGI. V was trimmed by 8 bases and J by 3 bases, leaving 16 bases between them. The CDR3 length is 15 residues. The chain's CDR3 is CASRTKGGPNEKLFF. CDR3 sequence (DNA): TGTGCCAGCCGAACGAAAGGGGGACCTAATGAAAAACTGTTTTTT.

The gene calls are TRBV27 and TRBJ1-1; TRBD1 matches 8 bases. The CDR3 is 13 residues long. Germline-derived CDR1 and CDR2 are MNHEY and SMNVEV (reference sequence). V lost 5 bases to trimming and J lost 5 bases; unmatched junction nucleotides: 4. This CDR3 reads CASSKTGETEAFF. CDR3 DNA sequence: TGTGCCAGCAGTAAGACAGGGGAGACTGAAGCTTTCTTT.

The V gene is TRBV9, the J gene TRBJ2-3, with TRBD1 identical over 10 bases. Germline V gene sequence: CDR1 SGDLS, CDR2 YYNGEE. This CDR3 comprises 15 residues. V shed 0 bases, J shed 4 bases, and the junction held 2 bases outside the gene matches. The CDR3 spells CASSVEGTGADTQYF. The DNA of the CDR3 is TGTGCCAGCAGCGTAGAAGGGACAGGGGCAGATACGCAGTATTTT.

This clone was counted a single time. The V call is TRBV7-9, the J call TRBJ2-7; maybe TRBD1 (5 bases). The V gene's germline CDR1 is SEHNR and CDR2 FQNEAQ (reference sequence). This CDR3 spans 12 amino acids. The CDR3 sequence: CVGQGGSYEQYF. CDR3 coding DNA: TGTGTAGGGCAGGGTGGCTCCTACGAGCAGTACTTC.

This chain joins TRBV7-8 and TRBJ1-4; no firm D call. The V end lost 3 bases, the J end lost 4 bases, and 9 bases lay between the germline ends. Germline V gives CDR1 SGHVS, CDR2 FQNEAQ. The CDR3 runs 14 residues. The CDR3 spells CASSFLSRNEKLFF. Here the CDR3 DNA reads TGTGCCAGCAGCTTCCTCTCCCGTAATGAAAAACTGTTTTTT.

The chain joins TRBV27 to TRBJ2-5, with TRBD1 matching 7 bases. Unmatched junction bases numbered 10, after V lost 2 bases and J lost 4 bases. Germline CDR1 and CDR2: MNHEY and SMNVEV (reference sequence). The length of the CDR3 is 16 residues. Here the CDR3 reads CASSLRRGGPIETQYF. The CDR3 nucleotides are TGTGCCAGCAGTTTACGGAGAGGGGGCCCGATAGAGACCCAGTACTTC.

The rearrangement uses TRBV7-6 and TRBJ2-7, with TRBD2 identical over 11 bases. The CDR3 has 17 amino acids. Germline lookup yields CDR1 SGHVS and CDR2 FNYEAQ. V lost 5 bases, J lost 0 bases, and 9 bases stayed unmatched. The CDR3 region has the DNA TGTGCCAGCAGCCCTAAACTAGCGGGGGAGAGCTCCTACGAGCAGTACTTC. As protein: CASSPKLAGESSYEQYF.

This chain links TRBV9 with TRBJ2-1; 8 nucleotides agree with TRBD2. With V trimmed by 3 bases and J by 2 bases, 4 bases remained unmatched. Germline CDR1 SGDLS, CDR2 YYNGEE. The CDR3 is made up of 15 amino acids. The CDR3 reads CASSGVSGTYNEQFF. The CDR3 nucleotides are TGTGCCAGCAGCGGGGTTAGCGGGACCTACAATGAGCAGTTCTTC.

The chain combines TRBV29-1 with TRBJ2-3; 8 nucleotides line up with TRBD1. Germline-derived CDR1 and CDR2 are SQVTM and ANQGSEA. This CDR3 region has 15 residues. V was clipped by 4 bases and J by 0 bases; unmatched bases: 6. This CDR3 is CSVGTGLDSTDTQYF. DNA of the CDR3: TGCAGCGTTGGGACAGGGCTGGATAGCACAGATACGCAGTATTTT.

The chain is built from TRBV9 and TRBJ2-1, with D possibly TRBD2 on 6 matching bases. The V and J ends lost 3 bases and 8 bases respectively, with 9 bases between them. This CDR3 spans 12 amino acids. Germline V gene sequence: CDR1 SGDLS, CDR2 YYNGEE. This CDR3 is CASSGSGDEQFF. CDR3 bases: TGTGCCAGCAGCGGATCGGGGGATGAGCAGTTCTTC.

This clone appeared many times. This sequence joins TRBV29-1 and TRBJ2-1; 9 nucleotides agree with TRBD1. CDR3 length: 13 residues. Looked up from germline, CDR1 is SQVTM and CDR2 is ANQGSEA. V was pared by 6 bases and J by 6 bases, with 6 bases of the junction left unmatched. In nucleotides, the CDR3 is TGCAGCGTCTCCCAGACAGGGGGCAATGAGCAGTTCTTC. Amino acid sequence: CSVSQTGGNEQFF.